This T cell receptor (beta chain) appears in the sequencing data of a study of cytomegalovirus exposure and HLA in healthy donors. PCR employed 60 Vbeta and 13 Jbeta primers. Sequencing was performed with immunoSEQ multiplex PCR; in TCRdb, only in-frame clones are kept and a portion is missing. This table has roughly 200,000 clones, around 76% appearing once. Study-wide points: It was reported that TCR beta sequences correctly inferred the HLA-A and HLA-B alleles for most subjects. Productive status was seen about 90% or about 30% of the time for most TCR beta V segments in an earlier analysis. Among donors in an Asian-associated ancestry cluster, a later analysis reportedly found fewer N-insertions than the approximately 700-donor mean.

The J segment lost 5 bases and the V segment lost 8 bases, leaving 6 bases of the junction unmatched. Germline V gene data show CDR1 as GTSNPN and CDR2 as SVGIG (reference sequence). The CDR3 consists of 12 residues. To note about this clone: Antigen: not known.

The specimen was PBMCs. This receptor was obtained from a man aged 18 to 29 in good health and CMV-seronegative. The V and J genes are TRBV30 and TRBJ1-3; TRBD1 aligns across 7 bases. The CDR3: CATHRGRNTIYF. DNA of the CDR3: TGTGCCACCCACAGGGGCCGAAACACCATATATTTT.